This T cell receptor (beta chain) was identified during a study of CD8 T cells in ankylosing spondylitis. Whole-study results and caveats: Disease-linked clones reportedly concentrated significantly in matched ankylosing spondylitis synovial fluid. Ankylosing spondylitis blood seemed to carry a telltale TCR beta motif made of several highly homologous variants. Those disease-linked clones were CD8+; they were also relatively rare in peripheral blood. Both synovial fluid and blood in reactive arthritis had previously been reported to carry some motif variants.

The authors made TCR beta libraries by quantitative 5'-RACE with molecular barcodes. TCRdb re-derived calls from the 5' RACE reads in MiXCR, one entry per CDR3 protein. The sample contains 750,000 to 850,000 distinct CDR3 sequences, approximately 10% of which appear only once. The germline V gene has CDR1 ENHRY and CDR2 SYGVKD. The trim removed 3 bases at V and 0 bases at J, leaving 5 bases unmatched. The CDR3 totals 16 residues. This clonotype has just a few counts. Its antigen is still unknown. The chain couples TRBV10-3 to TRBJ1-3, with TRBD1 identical over 7 bases. This receptor was obtained from a male donor with ankylosing spondylitis. Sequenced: blood, either unsorted or a sorted T cell fraction (not recorded which). DNA of the CDR3: TGTGCCATCAGTGAAGGGACAGTCAACTCTGGAAACACCATATATTTT. Its protein product is CAISEGTVNSGNTIYF.